These 4 T cell receptor beta chains originate from one sample sequenced in a study of T cells in Graves' hyperthyroidism and ophthalmopathy. RNA transcripts were the template for amplifying TCR beta CDR3 regions. HTBI primers drove first-round RT-PCR of the TCR CDR3. TCRdb used MiXCR to reprocess the multiplex PCR reads, holding one entry per CDR3 protein. This sample has some 570,000 distinct CDR3 sequences; about a sixth occur once, and the top ten carry about 16%. The sample consisted of blood. These receptors were taken from a woman under 30 with Graves' ophthalmopathy.

The gene calls are TRBV5-1 and TRBJ1-1; no definite D call. Trimming stripped 0 bases from V and 1 base from J, with 10 bases between. Germline V gives CDR1 SGHRS, CDR2 YFSETQ. The CDR3 is made up of 15 amino acids. CDR3 DNA: TGCGCCAGCAGCTTGGCCGACACTAAGAACACTGAAGCTTTCTTT. Translated: CASSLADTKNTEAFF.

This clonotype has a handful of counts. CDR3 DNA: TGTGCCAGCAGCTTTCAGCGGGAGTACGTCGATGAGCAGTTCTTC. It is translated as CASSFQREYVDEQFF. The chain uses TRBV7-8 and TRBJ2-1; 8 bases match TRBD2. CDR3 length: 15 amino acids. The V gene end was trimmed by 3 bases and the J gene end by 8 bases; junction bases not matched to a gene: 9. CDR1 and CDR2 (germline): SGHVS, FQNEAQ. The complete variable domain, with remaining parts taken from reference TRBV7-8 and TRBJ2-1, reads GAGVSQSPRYKVAKRGQDVALRCDPISGHVSLFWYQQALGQGPEFLTYFQNEAQLDKSGLPSDRFFAERPEGSVSTLKIQRTQQEDSAVYLCASSFQREYVDEQFFGPGTRLTVL.

The chain links TRBV5-5 to TRBJ2-3; TRBD1 is a possible D gene (7 bases). The CDR3 sequence is 16 residues long. CDR1 and CDR2 (germline): SGHKS, YYEKEE (reference sequence). V was shortened by 6 bases and J by 6 bases, with 23 bases between the two germline ends. CDR3 sequence: CASKLETGRQWDTQYF. As DNA, the CDR3 is TGTGCCAGCAAACTTGAGACAGGGAGGCAGTGGGATACGCAGTATTTT.

This clonotype was seen many times. This chain uses TRBV27 with TRBJ1-2; TRBD1 might be the D (6 bases). V dropped 3 bases and J dropped 6 bases, with 17 bases sitting between them. Germline lookup yields CDR1 MNHEY and CDR2 SMNVEV (reference sequence). The CDR3 sequence is 15 residues long. In DNA, the CDR3 is TGTGCCAGCAGTTTCTCCCGGGCAGGGGTGGATGGCTACACCTTC. Amino acids: CASSFSRAGVDGYTF.